The 4 T cell receptor beta chains in this list originate from one sample, sequenced in a study of CD8+CD57+ T cells in acquired aplastic anemia. Profiles of TCR beta VDJ and CDR3 were generated from a genomic DNA template. TCRdb independently ran MiXCR on the reads; one entry per CDR3 protein. The repertoire holds about 210,000 distinct CDR3 sequences, with over 60% as singletons. Source material: sorted CD4+, CD8+, or CD8+CD57+ T cells (not recorded which) from PBMCs. These TCRs come from a human donor in good health.

This chain uses TRBV5-1 with TRBJ2-7; TRBD1 matches at 9 bases. Germline V gene sequence: CDR1 SGHRS, CDR2 YFSETQ. There are 13 residues in the CDR3. V was clipped by 3 bases and J by 7 bases; unmatched bases: 5. The CDR3 bases are TGCGCCAGCAGCTCGGGGACAGGGATGGAGCAGTACTTC. It encodes CASSSGTGMEQYF.

The gene calls are TRBV7-9 and TRBJ2-3; no firm D call. Germline V gene data show CDR1 as SEHNR and CDR2 as FQNEAQ (reference sequence). This CDR3 region has 14 residues. Trimming pared 5 bases from V and 0 bases from J, leaving 9 bases between. The CDR3 DNA reads TGTGCCAGCAGCCCCTTGGGCAGCACAGATACGCAGTATTTT. This gives the protein CASSPLGSTDTQYF.

This clonotype was seen only once. The rearrangement joins TRBV19 to TRBJ2-2, with 14 bases that match TRBD2. The CDR3 is 18 amino acids. Germline CDR1 and CDR2: LNHDA and SQIVND (reference sequence). V was pared by 4 bases and J by 4 bases, with 8 bases of the junction left unmatched. The CDR3: CASSRTTSGGAGTGELFF. The CDR3 nucleotides are TGTGCCAGTAGTAGAACGACTAGCGGGGGGGCGGGCACCGGGGAGCTGTTTTTT.

The chain has TRBV5-1 and TRBJ2-3; no reliable D call. The CDR3 extends over 13 amino acids. The V gene's germline CDR1 is SGHRS and CDR2 YFSETQ. Deletions cut 5 bases from V and 0 bases from J, with 7 bases between. In nucleotides, the CDR3 is TGCGCCAGCAGTTCTACTAGCACAGATACGCAGTATTTT. It is translated as CASSSTSTDTQYF.